A selection of T cell receptor beta chains follows, all from one sample in a study of blood T cell repertoires in COVID-19. Produced via immunoSEQ multiplex PCR; TCRdb's table is partial and in-frame only. The sample has hundreds of thousands of clones; more than 85% are singletons. The sample taken for sequencing was PBMCs or T cells enriched from blood (not recorded which). These receptors all come from a woman in her 30s who had recovered from COVID-19. The CDR3 runs from the conserved cysteine through the conserved F or W. The order of the fields is D gene, clone size, J gene, V gene, CDR3 DNA, CDR3 protein. D genes are given only for firm matches. Clone size appears in some rows only: once, few, many, or a class for an expanded clone.

d_call: .; clone_size: .; j_call: TRBJ1-2; v_call: TRBV4-2; cdr3_nt: TGTGCCAGCAGCCAAGAACTTACGAGCGGTGGCTACACCTTC; cdr3_aa: CASSQELTSGGYTF
d_call: TRBD2; clone_size: few; j_call: TRBJ2-1; v_call: TRBV10-3; cdr3_nt: TGTGCCATCAGTGCCGGGACTATGGAATACAATGAGCAGTTCTTC; cdr3_aa: CAISAGTMEYNEQFF
d_call: TRBD1; clone_size: .; j_call: TRBJ2-7; v_call: TRBV27; cdr3_nt: TGTGCCAGCAGTTTTACTGGCAGGGGGTACGAGCAGTACTTC; cdr3_aa: CASSFTGRGYEQYF
d_call: TRBD2; clone_size: few; j_call: TRBJ2-1; v_call: TRBV5-4; cdr3_nt: TGTGCCAGCAACCCAGGGCTAGCGGGAGTCAATGAGCAGTTCTTC; cdr3_aa: CASNPGLAGVNEQFF
d_call: TRBD2; clone_size: .; j_call: TRBJ2-1; v_call: TRBV4-2; cdr3_nt: TGTGCCAGCAGCCAAGATCACACTAGCGGGAGGAATGAGCAGTTCTTC; cdr3_aa: CASSQDHTSGRNEQFF
d_call: TRBD2; clone_size: .; j_call: TRBJ2-1; v_call: TRBV19; cdr3_nt: TGTGCCAGTAAGCTACTAGCGGGTTCGTACAATGAGCAGTTCTTC; cdr3_aa: CASKLLAGSYNEQFF
d_call: .; clone_size: .; j_call: TRBJ1-4; v_call: TRBV6-5; cdr3_nt: TGTGCCAGCAGTTACTCGTCAGGGTTCACTAATGAAAAACTGTTTTTT; cdr3_aa: CASSYSSGFTNEKLFF
d_call: .; clone_size: .; j_call: TRBJ1-1; v_call: TRBV5-4; cdr3_nt: TGTGCCAGCAGCTTATTAACAGGAGGGCTGACGTCGGACACTGAAGCTTTCTTT; cdr3_aa: CASSLLTGGLTSDTEAFF
d_call: .; clone_size: few; j_call: TRBJ2-7; v_call: TRBV4-1; cdr3_nt: TGCGCCAGCAGCCAAGCGCAGGGGTACGAGCAGTACTTC; cdr3_aa: CASSQAQGYEQYF
d_call: .; clone_size: once; j_call: TRBJ1-2; v_call: TRBV25-1; cdr3_nt: TGTGCCAGCAGTTCAACCACAAATAACTATGGCTACACCTTC; cdr3_aa: CASSSTTNNYGYTF
d_call: .; clone_size: few; j_call: TRBJ1-1; v_call: TRBV25-1; cdr3_nt: TGTGCCAGCAGTGAAAACAGGGCCATGAACACTGAAGCTTTCTTT; cdr3_aa: CASSENRAMNTEAFF
d_call: .; clone_size: .; j_call: TRBJ1-5; v_call: TRBV4-2; cdr3_nt: TGTGCCAGCAGCCAAGTTGACACATATAGCAATCAGCCCCAGCATTTT; cdr3_aa: CASSQVDTYSNQPQHF
d_call: TRBD1; clone_size: .; j_call: TRBJ1-2; v_call: TRBV13; cdr3_nt: TGTGCCAGCAGCTTAAGGCAGGGGGCGTCTTACTATGGCTACACCTTC; cdr3_aa: CASSLRQGASYYGYTF
d_call: .; clone_size: .; j_call: TRBJ1-2; v_call: TRBV6-5; cdr3_nt: TGTGCCAGCAGTTACTCCCCCAGGGTCTGGGGCTACACCTTC; cdr3_aa: CASSYSPRVWGYTF
d_call: .; clone_size: few; j_call: TRBJ1-6; v_call: TRBV27; cdr3_nt: TGTGCCAGCAGTTCTTTGGGGACAAAGGATTCACCCCTCCACTTT; cdr3_aa: CASSSLGTKDSPLHF
d_call: TRBD2; clone_size: .; j_call: TRBJ2-3; v_call: TRBV6-6; cdr3_nt: TGTGCCAGCAGTCCGAAAATATGGGGTTTTCGTAGCGGGAACACAGATACGCAGTATTTT; cdr3_aa: CASSPKIWGFRSGNTDTQYF
d_call: TRBD2; clone_size: .; j_call: TRBJ2-7; v_call: TRBV11-3; cdr3_nt: TGTGCCAGCAGCTTAGAGGGACTAGCGGGAGTAGGAAACGAGCAGTACTTC; cdr3_aa: CASSLEGLAGVGNEQYF
d_call: TRBD1; clone_size: .; j_call: TRBJ2-2; v_call: TRBV13; cdr3_nt: TGTGCCAGCAGTTCCCGGACAGGGGAGAACACCGGGGAGCTGTTTTTT; cdr3_aa: CASSSRTGENTGELFF
d_call: .; clone_size: .; j_call: TRBJ1-2; v_call: TRBV10-3; cdr3_nt: TGTGCCATCAGTGATGGGACAACTAACTATGGCTACACCTTC; cdr3_aa: CAISDGTTNYGYTF
d_call: .; clone_size: few; j_call: TRBJ2-7; v_call: TRBV5-8; cdr3_nt: TGTGCCAGCAGCTTGGAGCCAGGATTCTACGAGCAGTACTTC; cdr3_aa: CASSLEPGFYEQYF
d_call: TRBD1; clone_size: .; j_call: TRBJ1-2; v_call: TRBV28; cdr3_nt: TGTGCCAGCACCATTGGACAGGGGAGGGACTATGGCTACACCTTC; cdr3_aa: CASTIGQGRDYGYTF
d_call: .; clone_size: few; j_call: TRBJ1-5; v_call: TRBV5-1; cdr3_nt: TGCGCCAGCAGCCCTGACAATAGCAATCAGCCCCAGCATTTT; cdr3_aa: CASSPDNSNQPQHF